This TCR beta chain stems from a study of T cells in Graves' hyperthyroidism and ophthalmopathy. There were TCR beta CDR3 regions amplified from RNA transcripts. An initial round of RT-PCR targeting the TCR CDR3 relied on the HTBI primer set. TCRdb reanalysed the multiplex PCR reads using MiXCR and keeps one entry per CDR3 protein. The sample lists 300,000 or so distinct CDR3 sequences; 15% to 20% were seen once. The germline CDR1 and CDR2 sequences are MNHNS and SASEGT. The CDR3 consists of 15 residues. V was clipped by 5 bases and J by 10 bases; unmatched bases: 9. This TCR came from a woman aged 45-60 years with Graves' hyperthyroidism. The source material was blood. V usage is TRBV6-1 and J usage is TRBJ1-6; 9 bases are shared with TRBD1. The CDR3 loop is CASSRGQGGGSPLHF. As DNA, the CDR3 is TGTGCCAGCAGTCGGGGACAGGGAGGGGGGTCACCCCTCCACTTT.